One T cell receptor beta chain is described in this entry. Its antigen is unidentified. V was pared by 5 bases and J by 3 bases, with 14 bases between. This CDR3 has 14 residues. In germline, CDR1 is SGHNT, CDR2 YYREEE (reference sequence). The data belong to a study of shared clonotypes between healthy human individuals. Overall study findings and caveats: Among the subsets, naive ones generally showed larger estimated richness than memory ones.

Repertoires were generated with immunoSEQ multiplex PCR, while TCRdb's copy carries only in-frame clones and drops some. The profile shows approximately 1,500,000 clones, roughly 96% of them singletons. The rearrangement links TRBV5-4 to TRBJ1-1, with D maybe TRBD1 (5 bases). Sequences were obtained from naive CD4+ T cells sorted from blood. Subset defined: CD45RA+ positively selected. The sequence was collected from a man aged 30-40 years in good health. CDR3 DNA: TGTGCCAGCAGTTCGACGGAGGGGTACACTGAAGCTTTCTTT. Translated, it gives CASSSTEGYTEAFF.